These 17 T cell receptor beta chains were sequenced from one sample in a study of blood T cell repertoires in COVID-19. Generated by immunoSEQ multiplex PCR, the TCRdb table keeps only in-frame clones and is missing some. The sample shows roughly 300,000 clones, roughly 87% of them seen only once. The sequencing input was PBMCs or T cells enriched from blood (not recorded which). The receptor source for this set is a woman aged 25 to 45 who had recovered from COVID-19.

As DNA, the CDR3 is TGTGCCAGCAGGCCCCGGGCACTAGCGGAGGAGACCCAGTACTTC. Translating gives CASRPRALAEETQYF. The chain is built from TRBV5-4 and TRBJ2-5; 8 nucleotides agree with TRBD2. This CDR3 region has 15 residues. V was pared by 5 bases and J by 5 bases, with 11 bases of the junction left unmatched. Germline V gene sequence: CDR1 SGHNT, CDR2 YYREEE (reference sequence).

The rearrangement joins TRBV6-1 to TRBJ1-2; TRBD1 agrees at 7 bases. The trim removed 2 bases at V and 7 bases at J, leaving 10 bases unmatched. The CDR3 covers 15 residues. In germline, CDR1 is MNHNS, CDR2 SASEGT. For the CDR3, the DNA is TGTGCCAGCAGTGAATACGGGACAGAGACGGTTGGCTACACCTTC. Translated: CASSEYGTETVGYTF.

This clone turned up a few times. CDR3 nucleotide sequence: TGTGCCAGCAGCTTGGCCGGAGGAGGGTTTGGAAACACCATATATTTT. This translates into CASSLAGGGFGNTIYF. The chain recombines TRBV5-4 with TRBJ1-3; no reliable D call. This CDR3 region has 16 residues. The V gene's germline CDR1 is SGHNT and CDR2 YYREEE (reference sequence). Trimming pared 0 bases from V and 3 bases from J, leaving 13 bases between.

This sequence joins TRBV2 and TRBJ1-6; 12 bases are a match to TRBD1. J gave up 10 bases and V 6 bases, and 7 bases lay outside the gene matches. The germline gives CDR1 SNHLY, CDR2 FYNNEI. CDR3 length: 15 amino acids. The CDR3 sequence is CASRGGTGGRSPLHF. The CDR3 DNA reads TGTGCCAGCAGGGGGGGGACAGGGGGCCGATCACCCCTCCACTTT.

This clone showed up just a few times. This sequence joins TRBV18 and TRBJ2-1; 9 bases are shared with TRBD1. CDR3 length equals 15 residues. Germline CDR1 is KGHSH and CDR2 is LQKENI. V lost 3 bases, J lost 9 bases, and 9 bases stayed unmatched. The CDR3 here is CASSPPDRGNGEQFF. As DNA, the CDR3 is TGTGCCAGCTCACCGCCGGACAGGGGAAATGGTGAGCAGTTCTTC.

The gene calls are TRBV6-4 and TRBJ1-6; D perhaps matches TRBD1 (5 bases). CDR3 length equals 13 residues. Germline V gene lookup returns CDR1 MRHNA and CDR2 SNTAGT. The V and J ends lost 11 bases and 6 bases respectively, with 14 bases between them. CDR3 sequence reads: CACRETVNSPLHF. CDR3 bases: TGTGCCTGCCGAGAGACAGTTAATTCACCCCTCCACTTT.

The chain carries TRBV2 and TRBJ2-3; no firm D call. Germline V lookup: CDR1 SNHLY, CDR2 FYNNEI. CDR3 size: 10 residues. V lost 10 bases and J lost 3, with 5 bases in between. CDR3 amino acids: CATKTDTQYF. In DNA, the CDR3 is TGTGCCACTAAGACAGATACGCAGTATTTT.

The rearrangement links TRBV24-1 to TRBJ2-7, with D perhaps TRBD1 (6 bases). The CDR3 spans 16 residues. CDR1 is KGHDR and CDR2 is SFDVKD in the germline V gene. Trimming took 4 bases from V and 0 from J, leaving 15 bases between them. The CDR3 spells CATSDPSTGSSYEQYF. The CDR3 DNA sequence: TGTGCCACCAGTGACCCATCGACAGGTAGCTCCTACGAGCAGTACTTC.

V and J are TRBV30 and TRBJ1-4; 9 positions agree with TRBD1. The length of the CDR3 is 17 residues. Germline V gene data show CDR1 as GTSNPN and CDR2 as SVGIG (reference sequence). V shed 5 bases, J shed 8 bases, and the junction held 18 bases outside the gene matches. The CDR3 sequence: CAWGNRDRAELKEKLFF. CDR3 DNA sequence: TGTGCCTGGGGAAACCGGGACAGGGCAGAGTTAAAGGAAAAACTGTTTTTT. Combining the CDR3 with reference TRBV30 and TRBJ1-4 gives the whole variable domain SQTIHQWPATLVQPVGSPLSLECTVEGTSNPNLYWYRQAAGRGLQLLFYSVGIGQISSEVPQNLSASRPQDRQFILSSKKLLLSDSGFYLCAWGNRDRAELKEKLFFGSGTQLSVL.

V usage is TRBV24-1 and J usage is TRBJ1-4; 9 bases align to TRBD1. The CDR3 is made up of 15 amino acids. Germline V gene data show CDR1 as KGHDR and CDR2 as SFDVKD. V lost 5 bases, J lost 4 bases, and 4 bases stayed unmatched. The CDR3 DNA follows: TGTGCCACCAGTGCCGGGACAGGGTATAATGAAAAACTGTTTTTT. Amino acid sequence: CATSAGTGYNEKLFF.

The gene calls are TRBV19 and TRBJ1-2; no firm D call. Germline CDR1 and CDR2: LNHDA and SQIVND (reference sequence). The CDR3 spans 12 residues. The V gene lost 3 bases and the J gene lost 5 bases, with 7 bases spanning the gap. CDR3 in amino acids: CASSIAAYGYTF. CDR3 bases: TGTGCCAGTAGTATTGCGGCATATGGCTACACCTTC.

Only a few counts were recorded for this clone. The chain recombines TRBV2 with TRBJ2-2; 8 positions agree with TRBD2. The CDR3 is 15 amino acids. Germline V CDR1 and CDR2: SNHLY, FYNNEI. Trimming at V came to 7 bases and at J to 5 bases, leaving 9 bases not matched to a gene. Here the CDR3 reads CASKVREGITGELFF. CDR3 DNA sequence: TGTGCCAGCAAGGTCCGGGAGGGTATTACCGGGGAGCTGTTTTTT.

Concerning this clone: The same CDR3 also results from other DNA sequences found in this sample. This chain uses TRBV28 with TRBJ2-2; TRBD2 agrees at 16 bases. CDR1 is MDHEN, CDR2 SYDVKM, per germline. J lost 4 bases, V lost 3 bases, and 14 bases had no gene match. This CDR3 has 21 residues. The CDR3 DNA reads TGTGCCAGCAGTTTGGGCGCCGGGGGACTAGCGGGGGGGCGTGGCACCGGGGAGCTGTTTTTT. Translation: CASSLGAGGLAGGRGTGELFF.

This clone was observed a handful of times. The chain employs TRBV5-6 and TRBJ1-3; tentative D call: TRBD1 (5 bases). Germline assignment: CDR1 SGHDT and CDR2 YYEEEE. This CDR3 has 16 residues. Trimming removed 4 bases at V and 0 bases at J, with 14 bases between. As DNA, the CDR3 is TGTGCCAGCAGCCCGGGGGGGTTACCCTCTGGAAACACCATATATTTT. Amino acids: CASSPGGLPSGNTIYF.

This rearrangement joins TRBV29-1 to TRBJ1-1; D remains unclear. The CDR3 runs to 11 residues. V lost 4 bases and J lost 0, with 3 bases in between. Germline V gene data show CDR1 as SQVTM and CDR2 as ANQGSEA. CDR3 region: CSVGVNTEAFF. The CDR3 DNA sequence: TGCAGCGTTGGCGTGAACACTGAAGCTTTCTTT. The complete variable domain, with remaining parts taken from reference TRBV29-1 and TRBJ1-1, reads SAVISQKPSRDICQRGTSLTIQCQVDSQVTMMFWYRQQPGQSLTLIATANQGSEATYESGFVIDKFPISRPNLTFSTLTVSNMSPEDSSIYLCSVGVNTEAFFGQGTRLTVV.

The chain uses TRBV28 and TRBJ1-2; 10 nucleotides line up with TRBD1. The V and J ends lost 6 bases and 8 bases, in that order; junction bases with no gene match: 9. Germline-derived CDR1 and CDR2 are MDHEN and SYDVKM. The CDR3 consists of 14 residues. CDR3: CASRLDRGLWGYTF. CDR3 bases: TGTGCCAGCAGGCTCGACAGGGGGCTTTGGGGCTACACCTTC.

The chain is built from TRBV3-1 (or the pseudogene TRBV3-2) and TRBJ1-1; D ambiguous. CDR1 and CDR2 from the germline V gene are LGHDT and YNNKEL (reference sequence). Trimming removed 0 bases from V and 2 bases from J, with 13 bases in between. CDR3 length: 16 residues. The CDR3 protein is CASSQDNYELNTEAFF. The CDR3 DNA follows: TGTGCCAGCAGCCAAGATAATTATGAGTTAAACACTGAAGCTTTCTTT.